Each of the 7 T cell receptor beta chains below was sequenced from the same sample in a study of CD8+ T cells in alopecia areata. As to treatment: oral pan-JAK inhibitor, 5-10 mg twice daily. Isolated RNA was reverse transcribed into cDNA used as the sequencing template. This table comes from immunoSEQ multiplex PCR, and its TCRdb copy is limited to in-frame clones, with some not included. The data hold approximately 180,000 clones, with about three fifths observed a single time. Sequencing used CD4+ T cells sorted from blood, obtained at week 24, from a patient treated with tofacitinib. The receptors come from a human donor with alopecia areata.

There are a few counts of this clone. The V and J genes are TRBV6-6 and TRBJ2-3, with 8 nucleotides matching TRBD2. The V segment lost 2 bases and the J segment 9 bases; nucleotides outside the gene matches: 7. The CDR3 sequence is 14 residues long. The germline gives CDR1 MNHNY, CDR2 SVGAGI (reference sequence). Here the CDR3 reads CASSYEVAGHTQYF. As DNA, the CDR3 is TGTGCCAGCAGTTACGAGGTAGCGGGGCACACGCAGTATTTT.

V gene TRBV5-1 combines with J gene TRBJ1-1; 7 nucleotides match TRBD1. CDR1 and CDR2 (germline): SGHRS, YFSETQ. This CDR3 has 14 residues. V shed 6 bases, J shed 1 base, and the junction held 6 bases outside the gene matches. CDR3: CASNVGTANTEAFF. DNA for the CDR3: TGCGCCAGCAACGTAGGGACAGCGAACACTGAAGCTTTCTTT.

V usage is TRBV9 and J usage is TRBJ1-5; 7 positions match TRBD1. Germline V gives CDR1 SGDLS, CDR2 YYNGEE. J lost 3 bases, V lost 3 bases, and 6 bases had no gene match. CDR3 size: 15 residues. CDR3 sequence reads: CASSAHGTVNQPQHF. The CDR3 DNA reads TGTGCCAGCAGCGCCCACGGGACAGTCAATCAGCCCCAGCATTTT.

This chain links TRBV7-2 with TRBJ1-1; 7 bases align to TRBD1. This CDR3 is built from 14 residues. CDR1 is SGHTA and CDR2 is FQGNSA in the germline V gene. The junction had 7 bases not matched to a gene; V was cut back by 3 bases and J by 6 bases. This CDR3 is CASSFTGVRAEAFF. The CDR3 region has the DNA TGTGCCAGCAGCTTTACAGGGGTACGGGCTGAAGCTTTCTTT.

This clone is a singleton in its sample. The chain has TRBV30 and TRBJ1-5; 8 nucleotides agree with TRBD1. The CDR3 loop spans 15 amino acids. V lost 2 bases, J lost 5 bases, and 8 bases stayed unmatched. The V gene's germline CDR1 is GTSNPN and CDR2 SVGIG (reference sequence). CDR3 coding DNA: TGTGCCTGGAGTTATAGGACAGGGTTTTATCAGCCCCAGCATTTT. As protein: CAWSYRTGFYQPQHF.

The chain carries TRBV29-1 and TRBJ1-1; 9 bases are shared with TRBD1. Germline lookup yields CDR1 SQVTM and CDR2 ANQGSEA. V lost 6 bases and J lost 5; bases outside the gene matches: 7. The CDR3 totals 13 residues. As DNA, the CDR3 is TGCAGCGTGGACAGGGGAGTGGGGACTGAAGCTTTCTTT. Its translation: CSVDRGVGTEAFF.

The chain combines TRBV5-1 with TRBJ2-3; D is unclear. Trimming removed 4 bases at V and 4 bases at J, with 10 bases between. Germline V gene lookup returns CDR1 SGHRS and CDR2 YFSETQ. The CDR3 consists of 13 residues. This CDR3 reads CASSREVADTQYF. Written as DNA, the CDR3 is TGCGCCAGCAGCCGAGAGGTGGCAGATACGCAGTATTTT.